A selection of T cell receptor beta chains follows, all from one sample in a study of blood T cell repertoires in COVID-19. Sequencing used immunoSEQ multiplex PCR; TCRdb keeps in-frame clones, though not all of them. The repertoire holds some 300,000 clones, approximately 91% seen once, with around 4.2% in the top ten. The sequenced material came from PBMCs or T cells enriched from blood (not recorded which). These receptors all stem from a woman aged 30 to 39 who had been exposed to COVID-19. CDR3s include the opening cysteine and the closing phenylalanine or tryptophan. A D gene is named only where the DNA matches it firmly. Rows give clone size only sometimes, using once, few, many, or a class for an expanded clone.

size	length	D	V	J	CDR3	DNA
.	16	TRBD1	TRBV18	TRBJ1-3	CASSPDRGSFGNTIYF	TGTGCCAGCTCACCTGACAGGGGGTCTTTTGGAAACACCATATATTTT
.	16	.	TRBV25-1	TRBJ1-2	CASSPQNPWAGYGYTF	TGTGCCAGCAGTCCCCAGAATCCCTGGGCAGGGTATGGCTACACCTTC
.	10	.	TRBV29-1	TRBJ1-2	CSVENRGYTF	TGCAGCGTTGAGAACCGGGGCTACACCTTC
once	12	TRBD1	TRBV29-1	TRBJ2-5	CSALTGEETQYF	TGCAGCGCCCTGACAGGGGAGGAGACCCAGTACTTC
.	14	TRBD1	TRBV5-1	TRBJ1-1	CASSRDRLNTEAFF	TGCGCCAGCAGCCGGGACAGACTGAACACTGAAGCTTTCTTT
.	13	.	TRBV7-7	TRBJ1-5	CASSLDRNQPQHF	TGTGCCAGCAGCTTAGACAGGAATCAGCCCCAGCATTTT
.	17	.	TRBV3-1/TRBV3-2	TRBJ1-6	CASSPVFAGRIFSPLHF	TGTGCCAGCAGCCCTGTTTTTGCAGGGAGGATCTTTTCACCCCTCCACTTT
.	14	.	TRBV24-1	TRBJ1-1	CATRKTGLNTEAFF	TGTGCCACCAGAAAGACAGGACTGAACACTGAAGCTTTCTTT
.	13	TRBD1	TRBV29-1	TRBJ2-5	CSVVRTGRETQYF	TGCAGCGTTGTACGGACAGGGAGGGAGACCCAGTACTTC
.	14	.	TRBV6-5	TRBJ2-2	CATQSTGNTGELFF	TGTGCCACCCAGTCGACAGGGAACACCGGGGAGCTGTTTTTT
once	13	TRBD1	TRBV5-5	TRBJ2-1	CASSFSGGNEQFF	TGTGCCAGCAGCTTTTCAGGGGGCAATGAGCAGTTCTTC
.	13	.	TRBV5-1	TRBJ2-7	CASSPSLRGEQYF	TGCGCCAGCAGCCCATCGCTTCGCGGCGAGCAGTACTTC
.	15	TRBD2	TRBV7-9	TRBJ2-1	CASSLLAGALNEQFF	TGTGCCAGCAGTTTGCTAGCGGGGGCGCTCAATGAGCAGTTCTTC
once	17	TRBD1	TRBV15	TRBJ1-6	CATSRDLGTVVNSPLHF	TGTGCCACCAGCAGAGATTTAGGGACAGTCGTTAATTCACCCCTCCACTTT
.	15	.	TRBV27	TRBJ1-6	CASSLAGTYNSPLHF	TGTGCCAGCAGTTTAGCAGGGACCTATAATTCACCCCTCCACTTT